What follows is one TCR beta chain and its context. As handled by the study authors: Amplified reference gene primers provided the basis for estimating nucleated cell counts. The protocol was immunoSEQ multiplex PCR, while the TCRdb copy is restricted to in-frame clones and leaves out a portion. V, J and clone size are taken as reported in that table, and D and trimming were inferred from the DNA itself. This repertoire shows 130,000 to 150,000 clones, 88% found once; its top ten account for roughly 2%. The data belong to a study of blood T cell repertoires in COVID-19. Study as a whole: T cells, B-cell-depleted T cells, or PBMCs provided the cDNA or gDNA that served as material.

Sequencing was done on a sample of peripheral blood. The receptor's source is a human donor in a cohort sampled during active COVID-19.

In DNA, the CDR3 is TGTGCCAGCAGCCTAAGACTAGCGGGAGTTGATACGCAGTATTTT. Translation: CASSLRLAGVDTQYF. The J gene is TRBJ2-3, the V gene TRBV7-3, with TRBD2 identical over 12 bases. V lost 5 bases to trimming and J lost 6 bases; unmatched junction nucleotides: 6. Germline CDR1 and CDR2: SGHTA and FQGTGA. The CDR3 spans 15 residues.